A single sample gave rise to the 16 T cell receptor beta chains below, sequenced in a study of Ad26.COV2.S vaccination and SARS-CoV-2 variants. This sample's treatment: some 20 received Ad26.COV2.S at low or high dose, single or two shots; 5 received placebo; per-sample allocation not given. The study sampled participants on day 63 after the first vaccine or placebo injection. Sequencing was performed with immunoSEQ multiplex PCR; in TCRdb, only in-frame clones are kept and a portion is missing. The sample contains some 500,000 clones, 80% to 90% of which appear only once. The sequencing used peripheral blood, collected in a trial of Ad26.COV2.S vaccine versus placebo. All receptors come from a person aged 18-65 years who received the Ad26.COV2.S COVID-19 vaccine or a placebo.

V usage is TRBV2 and J usage is TRBJ2-7; 8 nucleotides match TRBD2. There are 13 residues in the CDR3. CDR1 SNHLY and CDR2 FYNNEI come from the germline V gene. After removal of 5 bases from V and 7 bases from J, the junction contained 7 bases not matched to a gene. In DNA, the CDR3 is TGTGCCAGCAGTATAGCGGGGCTTAGTGAGCAGTACGTC. Residues: CASSIAGLSEQYV.

This rearrangement joins TRBV9 to TRBJ2-3; D is undetermined. This CDR3 spans 13 amino acids. The germline V gene has CDR1 SGDLS and CDR2 YYNGEE. Trimming stripped 0 bases from V and 4 bases from J, with 6 bases between. This chain's CDR3 is CASSVERSDTQYF. The CDR3 DNA reads as TGTGCCAGCAGCGTAGAACGTTCAGATACGCAGTATTTT.

V usage is TRBV28 and J usage is TRBJ1-4; 10 bases match TRBD1. Germline-derived CDR1 and CDR2 are MDHEN and SYDVKM. The V segment lost 5 bases and the J segment 6 bases; nucleotides outside the gene matches: 6. This CDR3 is 15 amino acids long. The CDR3 DNA sequence: TGTGCCAGCAGTGAAGGACAGGGGGAGTATGAAAAACTGTTTTTT. Translating it yields CASSEGQGEYEKLFF. Together with reference TRBV28 and TRBJ1-4, the CDR3 gives the full variable domain: DVKVTQSSRYLVKRTGEKVFLECVQDMDHENMFWYRQDPGLGLRLIYFSYDVKMKEKGDIPEGYSVSREKKERFSLILESASTNQTSMYLCASSEGQGEYEKLFFGSGTQLSVL.

This sequence joins TRBV9 and TRBJ1-5, with D unclear. From germline, CDR1 is SGDLS and CDR2 YYNGEE. The CDR3 covers 13 residues. Trimming took 3 bases from V and 7 from J, leaving 11 bases between them. The CDR3 loop is CASSADPYQPQHF. DNA for the CDR3: TGTGCCAGCAGCGCCGACCCGTACCAGCCCCAGCATTTT.

This chain joins TRBV25-1 and TRBJ2-1; TRBD2 might be the D (5 bases). The V end lost 0 bases, the J end lost 2 bases, and 8 bases lay between the germline ends. The V gene's germline CDR1 is MGHDK and CDR2 SYGVNS. The CDR3 extends over 15 amino acids. Written as DNA, the CDR3 is TGTGCCAGCAGTGAATACCGGGGAACCTACAATGAGCAGTTCTTC. Its protein is CASSEYRGTYNEQFF.

The V gene is TRBV7-3, the J gene TRBJ2-1; a possible D gene is TRBD2 (5 bases). Trimming stripped 5 bases from V and 9 bases from J, with 14 bases between. The CDR3 has 13 residues. Looked up from germline, CDR1 is SGHTA and CDR2 is FQGTGA. CDR3 sequence (DNA): TGTGCCAGCAGCCCAACGGACTCCCCTGAGCAGTTCTTC. Its protein is CASSPTDSPEQFF.

The V call is TRBV15, the J call TRBJ1-4; D is ambiguous. The CDR3 has 16 residues. V was cut by 1 base and J by 7 bases, with 16 bases left in between. Germline-derived CDR1 and CDR2 are LNHNV and YYDKDF (reference sequence). Here the CDR3 reads CATSRGAGRHFEKLFF. CDR3 coding DNA: TGTGCCACCAGCAGAGGCGCGGGGAGGCATTTTGAAAAACTGTTTTTT.

This clone was observed once. V and J are TRBV2 and TRBJ1-2; 8 bases match TRBD1. The trim removed 2 bases at V and 4 bases at J, leaving 12 bases unmatched. Germline lookup yields CDR1 SNHLY and CDR2 FYNNEI. The CDR3 extends over 17 amino acids. The CDR3, as DNA: TGTGCCAGCAGTGAAACGGGACAGGCAGGATTGGGCTATGGCTACACCTTC. It yields the protein CASSETGQAGLGYGYTF.

The CDR3 coding sequence is TGCGCCAGCAGCCAAGTACTAGCGGGGGTGGAAGATACGCAGTATTTT. This sequence encodes CASSQVLAGVEDTQYF. The rearrangement uses TRBV4-3 and TRBJ2-3, with 11 bases that match TRBD2. CDR1 is LGHNA, CDR2 YSLEER, per germline. CDR3 size: 16 residues. The J segment lost 5 bases and the V segment lost 1 base, leaving 5 bases of the junction unmatched.

V usage is TRBV7-2 and J usage is TRBJ1-2; D is possibly TRBD1 (5 bases). V lost 2 bases and J lost 1, with 14 bases in between. Germline loops: CDR1 SGHTA, CDR2 FQGNSA. This CDR3 region has 16 residues. CDR3 amino acids: CASSLRGREGNYGYTF. DNA of the CDR3: TGTGCCAGCAGCTTACGGGGGAGGGAGGGTAACTATGGCTACACCTTC.

The chain employs TRBV5-4 and TRBJ2-1; TRBD2 aligns across 14 bases. This CDR3 is 17 amino acids long. V shed 4 bases, J shed 5 bases, and the junction held 8 bases outside the gene matches. Germline CDR1 and CDR2: SGHNT and YYREEE (reference sequence). CDR3: CASSKGLAGEGHNEQFF. The CDR3 DNA follows: TGTGCCAGCAGCAAGGGACTAGCGGGGGAGGGACACAATGAGCAGTTCTTC.

The V and J genes are TRBV29-1 and TRBJ1-5, with no clear D. V dropped 0 bases and J dropped 5 bases, with 8 bases sitting between them. The CDR3 extends over 13 amino acids. Germline V gene data show CDR1 as SQVTM and CDR2 as ANQGSEA. CDR3 coding DNA: TGCAGCGTTGAAGAAAACAGTGATCAGCCCCAGCATTTT. Translated: CSVEENSDQPQHF.

This clone has only a few counts. This chain connects TRBV30 to TRBJ1-2; TRBD1 is a possible D gene (6 bases). The V and J ends lost 0 bases and 5 bases respectively, with 7 bases between them. This CDR3 spans 12 amino acids. Germline V CDR1 and CDR2: GTSNPN, SVGIG (reference sequence). The CDR3 DNA sequence: TGTGCCTGGAGTGTAGGACAGTATGGCTACACCTTC. Amino acid sequence: CAWSVGQYGYTF.

The CDR3 loop reads CASSPWSTGDATGELFF. In nucleotides, the CDR3 is TGTGCCAGCAGCCCCTGGTCGACAGGGGATGCGACCGGGGAGCTGTTTTTT. The rearrangement uses TRBV7-2 and TRBJ2-2; TRBD1 aligns across 8 bases. CDR3 length: 17 amino acids. V lost 5 bases and J lost 5; bases outside the gene matches: 13. Germline-derived CDR1 and CDR2 are SGHTA and FQGNSA.

The V and J genes are TRBV10-3 and TRBJ1-2, with 7 bases aligning to TRBD1. Trimming took 3 bases from V and 1 from J; bases not matched to a gene: 11. The germline CDR1 and CDR2 sequences are ENHRY and SYGVKD. The CDR3 has 17 residues. The CDR3 is CAISDIDREVRNYGYTF. DNA of the CDR3: TGTGCCATCAGTGATATTGACAGGGAAGTTCGTAACTATGGCTACACCTTC.

The V call is TRBV6-5, the J call TRBJ2-7; D gene ambiguous. The length of the CDR3 is 16 residues. Germline V gene data show CDR1 as MNHEY and CDR2 as SVGAGI. V was shortened by 2 bases and J by 3 bases, with 17 bases between the two germline ends. This CDR3 reads CASSYAQSIPHYEQYF. CDR3 DNA: TGTGCCAGCAGTTACGCTCAGTCCATCCCACACTACGAGCAGTACTTC.